The present entry profiles one TCR beta chain with its context. Seattle patient enrollment occurred during active infection, with longitudinal follow-up thereafter. In germline, CDR1 is LNHDA, CDR2 SQIVND (reference sequence). The trim removed 4 bases at V and 6 bases at J, leaving 2 bases unmatched. This CDR3 contains 14 residues. Per the authors' pipeline: How many nucleated cells were present was estimated from reference gene primer amplification. Libraries were prepared by immunoSEQ multiplex PCR; TCRdb keeps only in-frame clonotypes and omits some of them. V, J and clone size were drawn from that table, and D and trimming were deduced from the DNA. The sample lists roughly 170,000 clones; 75% to 85% were seen once. This record belongs to a study of blood T cell repertoires in COVID-19. Study details: Collection of acute and convalescent COVID-19 samples took place in the United States, Italy and Spain. Sample material is recorded as cDNA or gDNA derived from T cells, B-cell-depleted T cells, or PBMCs.

This TCR was recovered from a woman in her fifties or sixties with COVID-19, enrolled during active disease. The rearrangement links TRBV19 to TRBJ1-4, with 10 bases matching TRBD1. The specimen was peripheral blood. The DNA for the CDR3 is TGTGCCAGTAGTAGCGGGACAGGGGATGAAAAACTGTTTTTT. It yields the protein CASSSGTGDEKLFF.